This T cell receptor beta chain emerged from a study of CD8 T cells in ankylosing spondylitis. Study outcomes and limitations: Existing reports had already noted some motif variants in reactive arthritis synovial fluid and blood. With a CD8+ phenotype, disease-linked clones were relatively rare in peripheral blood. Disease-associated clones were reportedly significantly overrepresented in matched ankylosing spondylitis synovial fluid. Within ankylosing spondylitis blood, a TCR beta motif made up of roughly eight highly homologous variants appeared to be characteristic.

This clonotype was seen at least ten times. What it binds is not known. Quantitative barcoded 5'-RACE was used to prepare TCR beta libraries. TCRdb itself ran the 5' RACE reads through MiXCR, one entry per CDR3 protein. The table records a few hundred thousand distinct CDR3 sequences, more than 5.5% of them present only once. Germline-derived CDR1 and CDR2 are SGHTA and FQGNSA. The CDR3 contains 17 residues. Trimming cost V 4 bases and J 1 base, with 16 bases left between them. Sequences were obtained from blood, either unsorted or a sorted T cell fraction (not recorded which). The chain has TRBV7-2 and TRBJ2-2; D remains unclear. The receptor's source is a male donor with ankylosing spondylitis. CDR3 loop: CASSSLIASGNTGELFF. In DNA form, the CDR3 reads TGTGCCAGCAGCTCACTGATAGCATCAGGGAACACCGGGGAGCTGTTTTTT.